The next 21 T cell receptor beta chains were all read from a single sample in a study of CD8 T cells in ankylosing spondylitis. MiXCR, applied by TCRdb to the 5' RACE reads, yields one record per CDR3 protein. In the table there are under 85,000 distinct CDR3 sequences, roughly 5.3% of which are singletons. What was sequenced was blood, either unsorted or a sorted T cell fraction (not recorded which). These receptors came from a male donor with ankylosing spondylitis or in good health (not recorded which).

This clonotype was observed at least ten times. V gene TRBV5-1 combines with J gene TRBJ2-1; TRBD2 aligns across 8 bases. V lost 4 bases to trimming and J lost 5 bases; unmatched junction nucleotides: 14. This CDR3 comprises 17 residues. The V gene's germline CDR1 is SGHRS and CDR2 YFSETQ. CDR3 in amino acids: CASSIGLGLAINNEQFF. The CDR3 DNA is TGCGCCAGCAGCATTGGATTAGGACTAGCTATTAACAATGAGCAGTTCTTC.

This clonotype appeared many times. This chain links TRBV18 with TRBJ1-2; 8 bases are shared with TRBD1. V gave up 4 bases and J gave up 3 bases; unmatched junction bases: 7. In germline, CDR1 is KGHSH, CDR2 LQKENI. This CDR3 is built from 15 residues. Here the CDR3 reads CASSLTGVSDYGYTF. The CDR3 region has the DNA TGTGCCAGCTCACTGACAGGGGTGAGCGACTATGGCTACACCTTC.

This clonotype was detected a few times. The chain links TRBV7-9 to TRBJ2-3; unclear D gene. The CDR3 is 17 amino acids. The germline V and J ends were trimmed by 0 bases and 5 bases, with 18 bases remaining between them. Germline V CDR1 and CDR2: SEHNR, FQNEAQ (reference sequence). CDR3 bases: TGTGCCAGCAGCTTAGCGCTGGCCGGCCACGTAAAAGATACGCAGTATTTT. Translation gives CASSLALAGHVKDTQYF.

This rearrangement joins TRBV29-1 to TRBJ2-5; D may be TRBD1 (5 bases). Germline CDR1 reads SQVTM; CDR2 reads ANQGSEA. The V end lost 5 bases, the J end lost 4 bases, and 11 bases lay between the germline ends. The CDR3 runs to 12 residues. This CDR3 reads CSVNRQGETQYF. In DNA form, the CDR3 reads TGCAGCGTTAATCGGCAGGGAGAGACCCAGTACTTC.

This clonotype came up a few times. The chain couples TRBV6-5 to TRBJ2-7; 10 bases match TRBD1. The CDR3 runs to 15 residues. V lost 5 bases and J lost 7; bases outside the gene matches: 11. CDR1 and CDR2 (germline): MNHEY, SVGAGI. Here the CDR3 DNA reads TGTGCCAGCAGTCGCCCGGGACAGGGGAAGGTTGAGCAGTACTTC. This codes for CASSRPGQGKVEQYF.

This clonotype has a count of ten or more. V and J are TRBV12-3 or TRBV12-4 and TRBJ2-3; D might be TRBD2 (5 bases). V lost 3 bases and J lost 2, with 12 bases in between. This CDR3 contains 15 residues. CDR3 DNA: TGTGCCAGCAGTTTGCGGACTGGGTCCACAGATACGCAGTATTTT. This sequence encodes CASSLRTGSTDTQYF.

The sample holds many counts of this clonotype. This chain links TRBV7-8 with TRBJ2-7, with 10 positions matching TRBD2. Germline CDR1 and CDR2: SGHVS and FQNEAQ. The CDR3 extends over 15 amino acids. With 5 bases clipped from V and 2 bases from J, the junction kept 6 bases outside the gene matches. The CDR3 spells CASSLYSGGTYEQYF. The DNA for the CDR3 is TGTGCCAGCAGCCTCTATAGCGGGGGGACCTACGAGCAGTACTTC.

This clonotype has ten or more counts. The V gene is TRBV18, the J gene TRBJ1-5; no clear D gene. The ends were cut back, 2 bases at V and 4 bases at J, with 3 bases in the middle. CDR1 is KGHSH and CDR2 is LQKENI in the germline V gene. The CDR3 is made up of 12 amino acids. CDR3 nucleotide sequence: TGTGCCAGCTCACCAGGGAATCAGCCCCAGCATTTT. Amino acid sequence: CASSPGNQPQHF.

The chain joins TRBV20-1 to TRBJ1-4; D remains unclear. V was pared by 3 bases and J by 8 bases, with 7 bases between. The CDR3 covers 11 residues. Germline V lookup: CDR1 DFQATT, CDR2 SNEGSKA (reference sequence). The CDR3 nucleotides read TGCAGTGCTAGGACGAGGGAAAAACTGTTTTTT. This translates into CSARTREKLFF.

Many counts were recorded for this clonotype. The chain couples TRBV20-1 to TRBJ2-7, with D possibly TRBD2 on 5 matching bases. Deletions cut 6 bases from V and 4 bases from J, with 10 bases between. Germline V gene sequence: CDR1 DFQATT, CDR2 SNEGSKA (reference sequence). This CDR3 comprises 11 residues. CDR3 sequence: CSARTLYEQYF. CDR3 nucleotides: TGCAGTGCCCGGACTCTTTACGAGCAGTACTTC.

Ten or more counts support this clonotype. J is TRBJ2-2 and V is TRBV2, with 10 bases matching TRBD2. Trimming at V came to 4 bases and at J to 9 bases, leaving 8 bases not matched to a gene. The CDR3 sequence is 15 residues long. Per germline, CDR1 SNHLY and CDR2 FYNNEI. The CDR3 DNA follows: TGTGCCAGCAGTGCCCAATTAGCGGGGGGACGGGAGCTGTTTTTT. Protein sequence: CASSAQLAGGRELFF.

This clonotype was seen ten or more times. The gene calls are TRBV29-1 and TRBJ1-2; 11 positions match TRBD1. The CDR3 length is 14 residues. Germline CDR1 is SQVTM and CDR2 is ANQGSEA. The V segment lost 4 bases and the J segment 1 base; nucleotides outside the gene matches: 2. Written as DNA, the CDR3 is TGCAGCGTTGGAGGGACAGGGGGTAACTATGGCTACACCTTC. This encodes CSVGGTGGNYGYTF.

The table lists this clonotype with many counts. The chain couples TRBV7-2 to TRBJ2-5; D is perhaps TRBD1 (5 bases). The CDR3 covers 13 residues. Germline CDR1 is SGHTA and CDR2 is FQGNSA. V was shortened by 4 bases and J by 1 base, with 7 bases between the two germline ends. The CDR3 DNA follows: TGTGCCAGCAGCTACAGGACCCAAGAGACCCAGTACTTC. Translation: CASSYRTQETQYF. The whole variable domain, filled in from reference TRBV7-2 and TRBJ2-5, reads GAGVSQSPSNKVTEKGKDVELRCDPISGHTALYWYRQSLGQGLEFLIYFQGNSAPDKSGLPSDRFSAERTGGSVSTLTIQRTQQEDSAVYLCASSYRTQETQYFGPGTRLLVL.

This clonotype was detected many times. J is TRBJ2-7 and V is TRBV5-8; the D gene is possibly TRBD1 (6 bases). CDR1 is SGHTS and CDR2 is YDEGEE in the germline V gene. CDR3 length: 12 amino acids. Trimming took off 2 bases at V and 7 bases at J, with 10 bases between the two ends. DNA of the CDR3: TGTGCCAGCAGCTTTACAGGGCGAGAGCAGTACTTC. Its translation is CASSFTGREQYF.

This clonotype occurred many times. The rearrangement joins TRBV19 to TRBJ2-7, with D perhaps assigned TRBD1 or TRBD2 (5 bases each). The V gene's germline CDR1 is LNHDA and CDR2 SQIVND (reference sequence). V was clipped by 4 bases and J by 5 bases, with 12 bases between them. This CDR3 is built from 13 residues. CDR3 loop: CASSTGTADEQYF. DNA of the CDR3: TGTGCCAGTAGTACCGGGACGGCGGACGAGCAGTACTTC. Looking up the rest from reference TRBV19 and TRBJ2-7 gives the full variable domain: DGGITQSPKYLFRKEGQNVTLSCEQNLNHDAMYWYRQDPGQGLRLIYYSQIVNDFQKGDIAEGYSVSREKKESFPLTVTSAQKNPTAFYLCASSTGTADEQYFGPGTRLTVT.

This clonotype has a count of ten or more. V gene TRBV4-1 combines with J gene TRBJ1-4; D unclear. V shed 1 base and J shed 4 bases, with 7 bases lying between them. Germline lookup yields CDR1 MGHRA and CDR2 YSYEKL. The CDR3 consists of 14 residues. In DNA, the CDR3 is TGCGCCAGCAGCCAAGGTTTGGGTAATGAAAAACTGTTTTTT. Its translation is CASSQGLGNEKLFF.

This clonotype came up many times. This chain connects TRBV6-5 to TRBJ2-7; D gene unclear. The CDR3 consists of 15 residues. The germline V gene encodes CDR1 MNHEY and CDR2 SVGAGI. V was trimmed by 4 bases and J by 3 bases, leaving 16 bases between them. DNA for the CDR3: TGTGCCAGCAGTTCCAAACTCGGGCCTAACTACGAGCAGTACTTC. Translating gives CASSSKLGPNYEQYF.

This clonotype was recorded at least ten times. The chain has TRBV29-1 and TRBJ2-7; D perhaps matches TRBD1 (7 bases). The V and J ends lost 4 bases and 4 bases respectively, with 11 bases between them. CDR1 and CDR2 (germline): SQVTM, ANQGSEA. This CDR3 spans 12 amino acids. CDR3 protein: CSVVQGGYEQYF. Written as DNA, the CDR3 is TGCAGCGTTGTCCAGGGGGGTTACGAGCAGTACTTC.

This clonotype appeared many times. The rearrangement links TRBV11-1 to TRBJ1-2, with 7 bases fitting TRBD1. J lost 5 bases, V lost 1 base, and 10 bases had no gene match. Per germline, CDR1 SGHAT and CDR2 FQDESV (reference sequence). There are 16 residues in the CDR3. CDR3 loop: CASSLGQGQLRYGYTF. CDR3 DNA sequence: TGTGCCAGCAGCTTAGGCCAGGGACAGTTACGTTATGGCTACACCTTC.

This clonotype was seen many times. The chain joins TRBV7-9 to TRBJ1-1; no clear D gene. V was pared by 5 bases and J by 6 bases, with 10 bases between. The length of the CDR3 is 12 residues. Germline V gives CDR1 SEHNR, CDR2 FQNEAQ (reference sequence). The CDR3: CASSIEGPEAFF. CDR3 bases: TGTGCCAGCAGCATCGAGGGCCCTGAAGCTTTCTTT.

This clonotype was recorded at least ten times. The gene calls are TRBV5-1 and TRBJ2-3; possibly TRBD1 for D (5 bases). There are 15 residues in the CDR3. In germline, CDR1 is SGHRS, CDR2 YFSETQ. V was clipped by 6 bases and J by 2 bases, with 16 bases between them. The CDR3 sequence: CASTGQAGPTDTQYF. The CDR3 bases are TGCGCCAGCACCGGTCAGGCAGGGCCCACAGATACGCAGTATTTT.